A few counts support the clone carrying this T cell receptor beta chain. The antigen is unknown. The length of the CDR3 is 17 residues. The germline gives CDR1 GTSNPN, CDR2 SVGIG (reference sequence). V lost 0 bases and J 0 bases, leaving 15 bases between the germline ends. Reverse transcription of all isolated RNA meant that expressed TCRB transcripts were sequenced. Produced via immunoSEQ multiplex PCR; TCRdb's table is partial and in-frame only. The sample lists hundreds of thousands of clones; more than 9.5% were seen once. In total, each donor contributed a single heparinised blood draw that averaged around 120 mL. CD45RO/CCR7/CD25/CD127/CD95/CD27 separated CD4+ naive, central memory, regulatory and stem cell-like memory cells by sorting. This sample is part of a study of beta chain features in type 1 diabetes. Study at large: Patients and healthy donors were similar in age, gender and cell yields.

Study-wide findings and caveats: Among all four CD4+ subsets, Type 1 diabetes patients had TCRB CDR3s that were moderately but significantly shorter.

Sequencing used naive CD4+ T cells from blood. This chain joins TRBV30 and TRBJ1-5; D is uncertain. The TCR was taken from a woman under 40 in good health. The CDR3 nucleotides read TGTGCCTGGAGTGTACGATCGAGCAGCGATAGCAATCAGCCCCAGCATTTT. Translating gives CAWSVRSSSDSNQPQHF.